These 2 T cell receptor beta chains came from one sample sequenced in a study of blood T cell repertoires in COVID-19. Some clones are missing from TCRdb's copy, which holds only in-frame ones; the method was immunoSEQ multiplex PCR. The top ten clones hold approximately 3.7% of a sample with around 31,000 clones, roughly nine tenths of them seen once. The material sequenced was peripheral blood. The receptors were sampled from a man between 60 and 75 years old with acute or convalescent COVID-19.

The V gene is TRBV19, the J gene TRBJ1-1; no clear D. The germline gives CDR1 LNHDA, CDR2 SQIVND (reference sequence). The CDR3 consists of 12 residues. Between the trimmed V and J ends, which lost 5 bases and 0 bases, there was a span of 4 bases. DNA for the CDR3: TGTGCCAGTAGTGGCATGAACACTGAAGCTTTCTTT. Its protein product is CASSGMNTEAFF.

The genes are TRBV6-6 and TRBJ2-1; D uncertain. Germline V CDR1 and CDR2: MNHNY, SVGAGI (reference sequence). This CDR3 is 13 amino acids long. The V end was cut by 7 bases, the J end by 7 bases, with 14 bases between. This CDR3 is CASTRNRANEQFF. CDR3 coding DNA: TGTGCCAGCACTCGAAATAGAGCGAATGAGCAGTTCTTC.